This T cell receptor beta chain was observed in a study of cytomegalovirus exposure and HLA in healthy donors. Study context: The same platform as the 500 to 700 first-cohort repertoires was used for the 95 to 150 validation repertoires, a later analysis reported. Regarding the study as a whole: High sensitivity and specificity were reportedly achieved when the classifier diagnosed cytomegalovirus status. Overall, about 160 TCR beta chains were annotated as cytomegalovirus-associated.

This clone was seen once. Antigen specificity is unknown. One end of the junction is discordant with germline, which a read error may explain. The donors were part of the validation cohort of 95 to 150 subjects. That cohort was separate from the first cohort, which comprised about 670 subjects. The germline V gene has CDR1 SGHNT and CDR2 YYREEE (reference sequence). The CDR3 has 12 amino acids. Profiling relied on immunoSEQ multiplex PCR, and the TCRdb table lists in-frame clones only, not all of them. The table has 250,000 to 400,000 clones, roughly 87% seen once. Material: PBMCs. The V and J genes are TRBV5-4 and TRBJ1-6; TRBD1 matches 10 bases. The clonotype comes from a man aged 30 to 39 in good health and CMV-seronegative. The DNA for the CDR3 is TGTGCCAGCAGCTTGGGGGACAGGGGAATCAACTTT. The encoded protein is CASSLGDRGINF. The full variable domain, completed using reference TRBV5-4 and TRBJ1-6, is ETGVTQSPTHLIKTRGQQVTLRCSSQSGHNTVSWYQQALGQGPQFIFQYYREEENGRGNFPPRFSGLQFPNYSSELNVNALELDDSALYLCASSLGDRGINFGNGTRLTVT.